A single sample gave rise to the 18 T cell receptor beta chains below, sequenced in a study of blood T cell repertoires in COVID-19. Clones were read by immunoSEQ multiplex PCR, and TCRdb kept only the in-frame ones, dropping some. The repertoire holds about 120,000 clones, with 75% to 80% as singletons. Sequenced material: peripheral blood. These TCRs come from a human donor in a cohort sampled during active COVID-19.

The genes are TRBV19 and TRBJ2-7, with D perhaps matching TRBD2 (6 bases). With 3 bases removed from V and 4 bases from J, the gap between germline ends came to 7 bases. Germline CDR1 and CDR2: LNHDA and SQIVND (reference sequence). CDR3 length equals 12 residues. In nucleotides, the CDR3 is TGTGCCAGTAGTATGAGCGGGTACGAGCAGTACTTC. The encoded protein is CASSMSGYEQYF.

The CDR3 loop is CASSPPPGLAVFNEQFF. In DNA form, the CDR3 reads TGTGCCAGCAGCCCCCCCCCGGGATTAGCGGTATTCAATGAGCAGTTCTTC. This chain uses TRBV14 with TRBJ2-1, with a weak D call TRBD2 (6 bases). With 4 bases removed from V and 6 bases from J, the gap between germline ends came to 22 bases. Germline V CDR1 and CDR2: SGHDN, FVKESK. This CDR3 is built from 17 residues.

The CDR3 reads CASSSTGVGYYEQYF. For the CDR3, the DNA is TGCGCCAGCAGTTCTACAGGGGTGGGTTACTACGAGCAGTACTTC. V gene TRBV5-1 combines with J gene TRBJ2-7; 7 bases line up with TRBD1. CDR3 length: 15 residues. Germline CDR1 is SGHRS and CDR2 is YFSETQ. V shed 5 bases and J 3 bases; nucleotides not matched to a gene: 11.

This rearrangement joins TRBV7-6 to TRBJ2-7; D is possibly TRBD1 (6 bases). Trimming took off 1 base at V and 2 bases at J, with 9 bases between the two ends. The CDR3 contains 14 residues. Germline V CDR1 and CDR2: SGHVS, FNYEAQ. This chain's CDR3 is CASSLGQAAYEQYF. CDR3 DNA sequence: TGTGCCAGCAGCTTAGGACAGGCGGCCTACGAGCAGTACTTC.

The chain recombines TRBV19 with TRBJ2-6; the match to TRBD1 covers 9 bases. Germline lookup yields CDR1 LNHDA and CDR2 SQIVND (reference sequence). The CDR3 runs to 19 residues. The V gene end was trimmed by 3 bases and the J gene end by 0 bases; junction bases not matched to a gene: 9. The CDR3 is CASSIEGQGFSSGANVLTF. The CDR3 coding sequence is TGTGCCAGTAGTATCGAGGGACAGGGCTTCTCCTCTGGGGCCAACGTCCTGACTTTC.

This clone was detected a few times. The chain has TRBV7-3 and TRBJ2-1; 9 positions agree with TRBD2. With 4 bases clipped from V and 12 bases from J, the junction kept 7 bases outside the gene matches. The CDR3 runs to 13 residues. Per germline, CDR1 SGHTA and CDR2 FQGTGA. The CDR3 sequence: CASSSSTSGLQFF. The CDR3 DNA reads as TGTGCCAGCAGCTCCTCAACTAGCGGGCTGCAGTTCTTC.

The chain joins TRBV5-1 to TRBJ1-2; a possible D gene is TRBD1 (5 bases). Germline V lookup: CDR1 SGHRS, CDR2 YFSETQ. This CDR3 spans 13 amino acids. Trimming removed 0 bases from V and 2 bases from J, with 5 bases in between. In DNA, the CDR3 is TGCGCCAGCAGCTTGGCAGGGAACTATGGCTACACCTTC. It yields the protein CASSLAGNYGYTF. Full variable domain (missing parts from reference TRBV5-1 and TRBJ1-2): KAGVTQTPRYLIKTRGQQVTLSCSPISGHRSVSWYQQTPGQGLQFLFEYFSETQRNKGNFPGRFSGRQFSNSRSEMNVSTLELGDSALYLCASSLAGNYGYTFGSGTRLTVV.

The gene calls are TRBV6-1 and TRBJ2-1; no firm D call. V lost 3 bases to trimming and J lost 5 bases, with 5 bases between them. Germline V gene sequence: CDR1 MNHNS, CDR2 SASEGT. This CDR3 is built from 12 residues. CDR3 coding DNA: TGTGCCAGCAGTGACAGGAACAATGAGCAGTTCTTC. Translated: CASSDRNNEQFF.

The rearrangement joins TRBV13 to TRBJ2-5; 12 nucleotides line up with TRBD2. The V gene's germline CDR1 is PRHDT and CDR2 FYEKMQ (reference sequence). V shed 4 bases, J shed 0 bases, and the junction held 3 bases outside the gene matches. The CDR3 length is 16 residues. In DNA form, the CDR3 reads TGTGCCAGCAGCTCCCGGACTAGCGGGAACCAAGAGACCCAGTACTTC. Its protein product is CASSSRTSGNQETQYF.

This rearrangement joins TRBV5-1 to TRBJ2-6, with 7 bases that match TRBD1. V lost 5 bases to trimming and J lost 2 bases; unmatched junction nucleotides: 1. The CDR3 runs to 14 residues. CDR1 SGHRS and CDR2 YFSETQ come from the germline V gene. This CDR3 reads CASRQGAGANVLTF. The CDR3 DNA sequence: TGCGCCAGCAGGCAGGGGGCTGGGGCCAACGTCCTGACTTTC.

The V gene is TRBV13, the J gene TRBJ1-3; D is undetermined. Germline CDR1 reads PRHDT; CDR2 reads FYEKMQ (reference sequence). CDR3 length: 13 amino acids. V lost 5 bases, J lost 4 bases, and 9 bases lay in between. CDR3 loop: CASSPIRGNTIYF. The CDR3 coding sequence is TGTGCCAGCAGCCCCATCAGGGGAAACACCATATATTTT.

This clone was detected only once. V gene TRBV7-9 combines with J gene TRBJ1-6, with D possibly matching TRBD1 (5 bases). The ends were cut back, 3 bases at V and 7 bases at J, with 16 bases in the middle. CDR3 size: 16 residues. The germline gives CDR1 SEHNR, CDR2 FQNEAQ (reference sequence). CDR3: CASSFGGARSNSPLHF. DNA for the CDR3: TGTGCCAGCAGCTTTGGCGGGGCCAGGTCGAATTCACCCCTCCACTTT.

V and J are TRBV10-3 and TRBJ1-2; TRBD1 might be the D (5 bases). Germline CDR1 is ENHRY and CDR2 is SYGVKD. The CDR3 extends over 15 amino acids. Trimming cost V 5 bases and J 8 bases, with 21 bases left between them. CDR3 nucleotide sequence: TGTGCCATCAGTTCGAACCGGGACGGCGGAGGGGGCTACACCTTC. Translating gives CAISSNRDGGGGYTF.

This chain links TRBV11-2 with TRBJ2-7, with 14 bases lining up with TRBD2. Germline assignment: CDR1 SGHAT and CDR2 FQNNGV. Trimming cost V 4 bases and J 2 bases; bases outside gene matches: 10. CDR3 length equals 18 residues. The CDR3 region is CASSSKGRTSGRPYEQYF. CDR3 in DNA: TGTGCCAGCAGCTCTAAAGGGCGGACTAGCGGGAGGCCCTACGAGCAGTACTTC.

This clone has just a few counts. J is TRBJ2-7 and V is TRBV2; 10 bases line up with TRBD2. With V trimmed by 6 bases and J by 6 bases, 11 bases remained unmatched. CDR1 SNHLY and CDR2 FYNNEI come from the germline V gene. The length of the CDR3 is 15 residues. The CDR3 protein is CASRRTSGPAGEQYF. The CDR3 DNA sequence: TGTGCCAGCAGGAGGACTAGCGGCCCTGCCGGCGAGCAGTACTTC.

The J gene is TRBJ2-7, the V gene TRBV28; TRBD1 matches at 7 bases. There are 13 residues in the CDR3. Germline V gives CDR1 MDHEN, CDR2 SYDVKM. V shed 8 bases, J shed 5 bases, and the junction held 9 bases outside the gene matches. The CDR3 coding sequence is TGTGCCAGCTCCCCACTCGACAGGGACGAGCAGTACTTC. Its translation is CASSPLDRDEQYF.

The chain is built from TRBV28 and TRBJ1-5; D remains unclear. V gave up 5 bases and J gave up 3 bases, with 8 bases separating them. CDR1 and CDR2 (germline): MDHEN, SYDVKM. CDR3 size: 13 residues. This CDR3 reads CASSLNFNQPQHF. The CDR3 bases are TGTGCCAGCAGTCTCAACTTCAATCAGCCCCAGCATTTT.

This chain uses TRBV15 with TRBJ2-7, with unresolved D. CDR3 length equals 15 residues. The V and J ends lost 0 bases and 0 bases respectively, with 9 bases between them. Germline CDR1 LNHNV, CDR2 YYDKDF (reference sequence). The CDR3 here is CATSRDAAHSYEQYF. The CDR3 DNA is TGTGCCACCAGCAGAGATGCCGCACACTCCTACGAGCAGTACTTC.